Sequencing of this T cell receptor (beta chain) was carried out in a study of T cells expressing NK-cell markers. Study context: Among the eight sequenced donors, seven tested HCMV-seropositive and one tested seronegative.

Germline CDR1 MNHEY, CDR2 SMNVEV (reference sequence). This CDR3 is 11 amino acids long. TCRdb re-called the 5' RACE reads and shows each CDR3 protein once, DNA omitted. This sample carries some 150,000 distinct CDR3 sequences, with 30% to 45% going to the ten biggest clones. The sequenced material came from blood T cells: a sorted CD56 or NKG2C T cell subset, CD4+ or CD8+ T cells, or bulk PBMC T cells (not recorded which). This TCR came from a woman aged 45 to 65 in good health. The J gene is TRBJ2-7, the V gene TRBV27; the D call from TCRdb, TRBD1, cannot be confirmed without DNA. CDR3 protein: CASRRGGEQYF.